This is a list of T cell receptor beta chains from one sample in a study of human T cells and chemical hapten exposure. Via MiXCR, TCRdb re-called the RACE reads, giving one row per CDR3 protein. The sample lists 95,000 to 150,000 distinct CDR3 sequences, roughly 12% seen once, with about 2.4% in the top ten. Source: whole blood, taken in connection with sensitization to the hapten diphenylcyclopropenone (DPC). The receptor set was obtained from a woman aged 45 to 65 with alopecia areata. Some clones in this sample may be carry-over from other donors' samples. The CDR3 runs from the conserved cysteine through the conserved F or W. Each record gives: clone size, V gene, J gene, D gene, CDR3 DNA, CDR3 protein. D genes are given only for firm matches. Rows may omit the clone size; those that give it use once, few, many or a size class.

abundance: many; v_gene: TRBV5-6; j_gene: TRBJ2-7; d_gene: TRBD2; CDR3nt: TGTGCCAGCAGCCCGGGACTAGCGGGGTACGAGCAGTACTTC; CDR3aa: CASSPGLAGYEQYF
abundance: -; v_gene: TRBV11-2; j_gene: TRBJ1-5; d_gene: -; CDR3nt: TGTGCCAGCAGCTGGTCCCGGGACAGCAATCAGCCCCAGCATTTT; CDR3aa: CASSWSRDSNQPQHF
abundance: -; v_gene: TRBV12-3/TRBV12-4; j_gene: TRBJ1-5; d_gene: TRBD1; CDR3nt: TGTGCCAGCAGTTTATCGGGACAGATTCAGCCCCAGCATTTT; CDR3aa: CASSLSGQIQPQHF
abundance: few; v_gene: TRBV23-1; j_gene: TRBJ2-1; d_gene: TRBD1; CDR3nt: TGCGCCAGCAGGCGGGACAGGGCCGCCGCTGAGCAGTTCTTC; CDR3aa: CASRRDRAAAEQFF
abundance: few; v_gene: TRBV7-2; j_gene: TRBJ2-3; d_gene: -; CDR3nt: TGTGCCAGCAGCTTAGGACAGACTAGCACAGATACGCAGTATTTT; CDR3aa: CASSLGQTSTDTQYF
abundance: -; v_gene: TRBV7-9; j_gene: TRBJ1-5; d_gene: -; CDR3nt: TGTGCCAGCCAAATTCAGCCCCAGCATTTT; CDR3aa: CASQIQPQHF
abundance: few; v_gene: TRBV7-9; j_gene: TRBJ2-5; d_gene: -; CDR3nt: TGTGCCAGCAGCTCCGGGACCCAAGAGACCCAGTACTTC; CDR3aa: CASSSGTQETQYF
abundance: few; v_gene: TRBV5-4; j_gene: TRBJ2-7; d_gene: TRBD2; CDR3nt: TGTGCCAGCAGCCCACTAGCGGAGGGCCACGAGCAGTACTTC; CDR3aa: CASSPLAEGHEQYF
abundance: once; v_gene: TRBV9; j_gene: TRBJ2-3; d_gene: -; CDR3nt: TGTGCCAGCAGCTCTCCTTATCCGGGCACAGATACGCAGTATTTT; CDR3aa: CASSSPYPGTDTQYF
abundance: many; v_gene: TRBV6-1; j_gene: TRBJ1-5; d_gene: -; CDR3nt: TGTGCCAGCAGTCTGGACACCTCCAATCAGCCCCAGCATTTT; CDR3aa: CASSLDTSNQPQHF
abundance: many; v_gene: TRBV7-9; j_gene: TRBJ1-5; d_gene: -; CDR3nt: TGTGCCAGCAGTTTAGGGGGGGCGAGCAATCAGCCCCAGCATTTT; CDR3aa: CASSLGGASNQPQHF
abundance: -; v_gene: TRBV20-1; j_gene: TRBJ1-1; d_gene: -; CDR3nt: TGCAGCGTGGGGGCTGAAGCTTTCTTT; CDR3aa: CSVGAEAFF
abundance: few; v_gene: TRBV21-1; j_gene: TRBJ2-1; d_gene: -; CDR3nt: TGTGCCAGCAGCTCCCGGGACTGGAAATATGAGCAGTTCTTC; CDR3aa: CASSSRDWKYEQFF
abundance: few; v_gene: TRBV12-3/TRBV12-4; j_gene: TRBJ2-3; d_gene: -; CDR3nt: TGTGCCAGCAGTTTACAAGGAGCAGGGGTGGTAGATACGCAGTATTTT; CDR3aa: CASSLQGAGVVDTQYF
abundance: -; v_gene: TRBV29-1; j_gene: TRBJ2-3; d_gene: TRBD2; CDR3nt: TGCAGCGTTGAACCTAGCGGGAGTGGAGATACGCAGTATTTT; CDR3aa: CSVEPSGSGDTQYF
abundance: -; v_gene: TRBV2; j_gene: TRBJ1-5; d_gene: -; CDR3nt: TGTGCCAGCAGTGTAGGGAGGGGTGGCAATCAGCCCCAGCATTTT; CDR3aa: CASSVGRGGNQPQHF
abundance: -; v_gene: TRBV2; j_gene: TRBJ2-1; d_gene: TRBD2; CDR3nt: TGTGCCACCGGGACTAGCTCCCATGAGCAGTTCTTC; CDR3aa: CATGTSSHEQFF
abundance: few; v_gene: TRBV7-6; j_gene: TRBJ2-2; d_gene: -; CDR3nt: TGTGCCAGCAGCTCTCAGACTAGAAGTTATACCGGGGAGCTGTTTTTT; CDR3aa: CASSSQTRSYTGELFF